This passage covers 24 T cell receptor beta chains from one sample sequenced in a study of CD8 T cells in Susac syndrome. Random hexamers were used to reverse transcribe 0.5 to 1 ug of RNA. TCRdb passed the immunoSEQ multiplex PCR reads through MiXCR, listing each CDR3 protein once. The profile shows 160,000 or so distinct CDR3 sequences, around 95% of them singletons. Sequencing was performed on CD4+ T cells from PBMCs. Receptors originate from a human donor in good health.

The chain combines TRBV20-1 with TRBJ1-1; a weak D match, TRBD1 (6 bases). With 2 bases removed from V and 5 bases from J, the gap between germline ends came to 12 bases. Germline V gene lookup returns CDR1 DFQATT and CDR2 SNEGSKA (reference sequence). The CDR3 loop spans 13 amino acids. CDR3 in amino acids: CSARSGVETEAFF. The CDR3 DNA is TGCAGTGCTAGATCAGGGGTTGAGACTGAAGCTTTCTTT.

This clonotype was detected once. The gene calls are TRBV7-9 and TRBJ1-2; D perhaps matches TRBD1 (6 bases). The CDR3 runs 14 residues. The V gene's germline CDR1 is SEHNR and CDR2 FQNEAQ (reference sequence). V lost 5 bases and J lost 6, with 16 bases in between. DNA for the CDR3: TGTGCCAGCAGCACGGAACAGGGAGGGAATGGCTACACCTTC. Translation: CASSTEQGGNGYTF.

This chain uses TRBV6-1 with TRBJ2-1, with TRBD2 matching over 15 bases. From germline, CDR1 is MNHNS and CDR2 SASEGT. The CDR3 runs 16 residues. The J segment lost 8 bases and the V segment lost 2 bases, leaving 4 bases of the junction unmatched. Here the CDR3 DNA reads TGTGCCAGCAGTGAAATGGGGACTAGCGGGGGGTATGAGCAGTTCTTC. Protein sequence: CASSEMGTSGGYEQFF.

The chain has TRBV4-2 and TRBJ2-2; 10 bases are a match to TRBD2. V dropped 4 bases and J dropped 6; count of bases not matched to a gene: 5. Germline lookup yields CDR1 LGHNA and CDR2 YNFKEQ. The CDR3 loop spans 15 amino acids. The CDR3 is CASSRGLAAPGELFF. The CDR3 DNA is TGTGCCAGCAGCCGAGGACTAGCGGCCCCCGGGGAGCTGTTTTTT.

The chain uses TRBV3-1 and TRBJ2-3, with 11 bases lining up with TRBD2. Per the germline V gene, CDR1 is LGHDT and CDR2 is YNNKEL (reference sequence). V shed 1 base, J shed 6 bases, and the junction held 6 bases outside the gene matches. The CDR3 length is 16 residues. The chain's CDR3 is CASSQGPSGGSDTQYF. CDR3 coding DNA: TGTGCCAGCAGCCAAGGTCCTAGCGGGGGGTCCGATACGCAGTATTTT.

The chain couples TRBV6-5 to TRBJ2-5, with 7 bases aligning to TRBD2. Germline loops: CDR1 MNHEY, CDR2 SVGAGI. V lost 7 bases, J lost 7 bases, and 12 bases stayed unmatched. The CDR3 covers 14 residues. The CDR3 region has the DNA TGTGCCAGCATTCCCAGGGAGGGTCATGGGACCCAGTACTTC. Translating gives CASIPREGHGTQYF.

J is TRBJ2-1 and V is TRBV5-1; tentatively, D is TRBD1 or TRBD2 (5 bases each). CDR3 length: 16 amino acids. In germline, CDR1 is SGHRS, CDR2 YFSETQ. The V end lost 4 bases, the J end lost 0 bases, and 14 bases lay between the germline ends. The CDR3 region is CASSPFPGSSYNEQFF. For the CDR3, the DNA is TGCGCCAGCAGCCCCTTCCCAGGGAGCTCCTACAATGAGCAGTTCTTC.

The chain employs TRBV18 and TRBJ1-2, with D perhaps matching TRBD1 (5 bases). This CDR3 spans 12 amino acids. V was trimmed by 2 bases and J by 6 bases, leaving 7 bases between them. Germline V gene lookup returns CDR1 KGHSH and CDR2 LQKENI. Written as DNA, the CDR3 is TGTGCCAGCTCACCAGGGACTAATGGCTACACCTTC. Translated: CASSPGTNGYTF.

The genes are TRBV20-1 and TRBJ1-1, with 10 bases fitting TRBD1. CDR3 length: 13 residues. Germline values: CDR1 DFQATT, CDR2 SNEGSKA (reference sequence). The V and J ends lost 4 bases and 7 bases, in that order; junction bases with no gene match: 6. The CDR3 nucleotides are TGCAGTGCTAAAAGGACAGGGGGACGTGAAGCTTTCTTT. It specifies CSAKRTGGREAFF.

A single count supports this clonotype. The chain links TRBV12-3 or TRBV12-4 to TRBJ2-1; weak D call: TRBD1 (6 bases). Trimming cost V 6 bases and J 7 bases, with 19 bases left between them. There are 15 residues in the CDR3. CDR3 DNA: TGTGCCAGCAGGAAACCGGGACACCTGATGAATGAGCAGTTCTTC. Amino acids: CASRKPGHLMNEQFF.

The chain employs TRBV29-1 and TRBJ2-7; 7 nucleotides line up with TRBD1. CDR1 and CDR2 (germline): SQVTM, ANQGSEA. The trim removed 4 bases at V and 7 bases at J, leaving 10 bases unmatched. CDR3 size: 13 residues. In DNA form, the CDR3 reads TGCAGCGTTGCTGTAACAGGGGTCGGGGAGCAGTACTTC. It yields the protein CSVAVTGVGEQYF.

V and J are TRBV7-3 and TRBJ1-6; a possible D gene is TRBD1 (6 bases). Trimming shortened V by 4 bases and J by 7 bases, and 11 bases separated the two germline ends. The CDR3 loop spans 14 amino acids. Per germline, CDR1 SGHTA and CDR2 FQGTGA. The CDR3 sequence is CASSSGRGNSPLHF. CDR3 nucleotides: TGTGCCAGCAGCTCCGGCAGGGGAAATTCACCCCTCCACTTT.

V is TRBV29-1 and J is TRBJ2-3, with D maybe TRBD2 (6 bases). This CDR3 has 14 amino acids. Trimming removed 7 bases at V and 5 bases at J, with 19 bases between. Germline CDR1 reads SQVTM; CDR2 reads ANQGSEA. The CDR3 is CSAAIGGRGDTQYF. CDR3 bases: TGCAGCGCCGCTATCGGGGGTAGAGGAGATACGCAGTATTTT.

The rearrangement joins TRBV29-1 to TRBJ2-7, with D perhaps being TRBD1 or TRBD2 (6 bases each). This CDR3 comprises 13 residues. V was shortened by 4 bases and J by 4 bases, with 14 bases between the two germline ends. Germline CDR1 reads SQVTM; CDR2 reads ANQGSEA. DNA of the CDR3: TGCAGCGTTGGAGGGGGGACCGCGTACGAGCAGTACTTC. Translated: CSVGGGTAYEQYF.

V gene TRBV7-2 combines with J gene TRBJ2-5, with D possibly being TRBD1 or TRBD2 (5 bases each). The germline CDR1 and CDR2 sequences are SGHTA and FQGNSA. The CDR3 totals 13 residues. Between the trimmed V and J ends, which lost 5 bases and 3 bases, there was a span of 10 bases. The CDR3 coding sequence is TGTGCCAGCAGCCGGGACCAGAAAGAGACCCAGTACTTC. Residues: CASSRDQKETQYF.

The chain couples TRBV29-1 to TRBJ1-1; 9 bases align to TRBD1. The germline CDR1 and CDR2 sequences are SQVTM and ANQGSEA. The CDR3 has 18 amino acids. V gave up 6 bases and J gave up 1 base; unmatched junction bases: 18. CDR3: CSVQHGYLQGAPNTEAFF. As DNA, the CDR3 is TGCAGCGTCCAACACGGATACTTACAGGGGGCCCCGAACACTGAAGCTTTCTTT.

The chain links TRBV5-1 to TRBJ2-7; 10 nucleotides agree with TRBD1. The CDR3 runs to 15 residues. V was clipped by 0 bases and J by 2 bases; unmatched bases: 2. Germline V CDR1 and CDR2: SGHRS, YFSETQ. CDR3 coding DNA: TGCGCCAGCAGCTTGGGACAGGGGGCACCCTACGAGCAGTACTTC. Its protein product is CASSLGQGAPYEQYF.

The rearrangement links TRBV20-1 to TRBJ2-5, with TRBD2 matching over 8 bases. The ends lost 4 bases at V and 2 bases at J; junction bases unmatched: 6. The CDR3 covers 14 residues. Germline-derived CDR1 and CDR2 are DFQATT and SNEGSKA (reference sequence). CDR3 in DNA: TGCAGTGCTATAGGGACGGGGGGGCAAGAGACCCAGTACTTC. It is translated as CSAIGTGGQETQYF.

The rearrangement uses TRBV6-4 and TRBJ2-7, with TRBD2 matching 12 bases. The CDR3 extends over 16 amino acids. The junction had 7 bases not matched to a gene; V was cut back by 5 bases and J by 2 bases. Germline V gives CDR1 MRHNA, CDR2 SNTAGT. This CDR3 is CASSPLLAGGPYEQYF. The CDR3 DNA is TGTGCCAGCAGTCCCCTACTAGCGGGGGGCCCCTACGAGCAGTACTTC.

The rearrangement joins TRBV5-6 to TRBJ2-5; 9 bases line up with TRBD1. Trimming cost V 4 bases and J 0 bases; bases outside gene matches: 4. The CDR3 runs to 15 residues. Germline V gene sequence: CDR1 SGHDT, CDR2 YYEEEE. The CDR3: CASSTGQGYQETQYF. CDR3 nucleotide sequence: TGTGCCAGCAGCACGGGACAGGGCTACCAAGAGACCCAGTACTTC.

The V and J genes are TRBV3-1 and TRBJ2-3; D gene uncertain. Trimming took off 8 bases at V and 1 base at J, with 16 bases between the two ends. The CDR3 is made up of 15 amino acids. Per germline, CDR1 LGHDT and CDR2 YNNKEL (reference sequence). The CDR3 protein is CASSAKSRGTDTQYF. CDR3 coding DNA: TGTGCCAGCTCAGCCAAGAGCCGTGGCACAGATACGCAGTATTTT.

The chain links TRBV20-1 to TRBJ1-2; tentative D call: TRBD1 (5 bases). Germline lookup yields CDR1 DFQATT and CDR2 SNEGSKA (reference sequence). V lost 4 bases and J lost 1, with 10 bases in between. The CDR3 contains 13 residues. Here the CDR3 reads CSAKDINNYGYTF. CDR3 nucleotides: TGCAGTGCTAAGGACATAAATAACTATGGCTACACCTTC.

The V and J genes are TRBV12-5 and TRBJ1-4; D may be TRBD1 (5 bases). The CDR3 runs 14 residues. V was pared by 4 bases and J by 8 bases, with 14 bases between. CDR1 and CDR2 (germline): LGHNT, FRNRAP. The CDR3 nucleotides read TGTGCTAGTGGTTCCCTCTCAAAGGGGGAAAAACTGTTTTTT. This encodes CASGSLSKGEKLFF.

The rearrangement joins TRBV5-1 to TRBJ2-5; a possible D gene is TRBD2 (6 bases). The CDR3 runs to 15 residues. The V and J ends lost 4 bases and 4 bases respectively, with 17 bases between them. Looked up from germline, CDR1 is SGHRS and CDR2 is YFSETQ. The CDR3, as DNA: TGCGCCAGCAGCCCCGGAGGGCAGTTAGGAGAGACCCAGTACTTC. It encodes CASSPGGQLGETQYF.